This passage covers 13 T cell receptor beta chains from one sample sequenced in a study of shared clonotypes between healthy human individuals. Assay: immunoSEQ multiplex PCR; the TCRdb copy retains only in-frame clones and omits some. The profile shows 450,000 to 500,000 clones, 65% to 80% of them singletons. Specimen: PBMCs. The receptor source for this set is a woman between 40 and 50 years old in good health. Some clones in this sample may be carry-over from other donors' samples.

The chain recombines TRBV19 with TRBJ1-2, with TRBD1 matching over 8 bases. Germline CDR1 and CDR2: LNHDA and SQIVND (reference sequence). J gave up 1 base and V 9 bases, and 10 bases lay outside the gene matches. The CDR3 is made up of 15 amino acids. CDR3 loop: CASQDRGGVNYGYTF. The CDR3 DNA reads TGTGCCAGCCAAGACAGGGGAGGGGTTAACTATGGCTACACCTTC.

CDR3 residues: CASSSTVRDTEAFF. CDR3 in DNA: TGTGCCAGCAGCTCGACAGTACGGGACACTGAAGCTTTCTTT. V gene TRBV11-2 combines with J gene TRBJ1-1, with D possibly TRBD1 on 5 matching bases. CDR3 size: 14 residues. Germline V gene data show CDR1 as SGHAT and CDR2 as FQNNGV. V lost 4 bases to trimming and J lost 3 bases, with 12 bases between them. Drawing the rest from reference TRBV11-2 and TRBJ1-1, the complete variable domain is EAGVAQSPRYKIIEKRQSVAFWCNPISGHATLYWYQQILGQGPKLLIQFQNNGVVDDSQLPKDRFSAERLKGVDSTLKIQPAKLEDSAVYLCASSSTVRDTEAFFGQGTRLTVV.

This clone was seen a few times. Here the CDR3 DNA reads TGTGCCAGCAGTCTAGCGGGCCTGGGGACAGATACGCAGTATTTT. Its protein is CASSLAGLGTDTQYF. The chain joins TRBV28 to TRBJ2-3; 8 nucleotides agree with TRBD2. V lost 5 bases, J lost 3 bases, and 7 bases stayed unmatched. The CDR3 has 15 amino acids. Germline CDR1 is MDHEN and CDR2 is SYDVKM. Full variable domain (missing parts from reference TRBV28 and TRBJ2-3): DVKVTQSSRYLVKRTGEKVFLECVQDMDHENMFWYRQDPGLGLRLIYFSYDVKMKEKGDIPEGYSVSREKKERFSLILESASTNQTSMYLCASSLAGLGTDTQYFGPGTRLTVL.

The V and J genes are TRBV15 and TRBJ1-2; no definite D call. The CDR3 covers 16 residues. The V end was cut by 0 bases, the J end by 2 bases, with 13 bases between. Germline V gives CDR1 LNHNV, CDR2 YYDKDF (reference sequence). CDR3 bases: TGTGCCACCAGCAGAGATCGACTCCACAACAACTATGGCTACACCTTC. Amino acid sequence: CATSRDRLHNNYGYTF. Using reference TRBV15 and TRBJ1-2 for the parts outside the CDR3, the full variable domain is DAMVIQNPRYQVTQFGKPVTLSCSQTLNHNVMYWYQQKSSQAPKLLFHYYDKDFNNEADTPDNFQSRRPNTSFCFLDIRSPGLGDTAMYLCATSRDRLHNNYGYTFGSGTRLTVV.

CDR3 coding DNA: TGCGCCAGCAGTGAGTCTGAAGTTTACACTGAAGCTTTCTTT. It encodes CASSESEVYTEAFF. V usage is TRBV10-2 and J usage is TRBJ1-1; D call uncertain. This CDR3 has 14 residues. The V gene lost 0 bases and the J gene lost 3 bases, with 8 bases spanning the gap. Germline loops: CDR1 WSHSY, CDR2 SAAADI.

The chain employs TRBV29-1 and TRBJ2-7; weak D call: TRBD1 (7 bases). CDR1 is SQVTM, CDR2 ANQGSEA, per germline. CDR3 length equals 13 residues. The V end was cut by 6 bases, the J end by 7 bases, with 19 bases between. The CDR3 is CSVDQGGAGEQYF. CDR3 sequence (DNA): TGCAGCGTCGATCAAGGGGGCGCGGGGGAGCAGTACTTC.

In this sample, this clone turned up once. The DNA for the CDR3 is TGTGCCAGCAGCGGATTCAGGGGAAGGGATGGCTACACCTTC. This translates into CASSGFRGRDGYTF. J is TRBJ1-2 and V is TRBV25-1; D is perhaps TRBD1 (6 bases). Per germline, CDR1 MGHDK and CDR2 SYGVNS. The CDR3 consists of 14 residues. Trimming cost V 6 bases and J 6 bases, with 17 bases left between them.

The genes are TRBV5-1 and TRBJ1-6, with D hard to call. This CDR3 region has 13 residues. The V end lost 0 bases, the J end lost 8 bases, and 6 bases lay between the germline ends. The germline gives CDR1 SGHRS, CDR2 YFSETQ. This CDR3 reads CASSLAEDSPLHF. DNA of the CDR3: TGCGCCAGCAGCTTGGCCGAGGATTCACCCCTCCACTTT.

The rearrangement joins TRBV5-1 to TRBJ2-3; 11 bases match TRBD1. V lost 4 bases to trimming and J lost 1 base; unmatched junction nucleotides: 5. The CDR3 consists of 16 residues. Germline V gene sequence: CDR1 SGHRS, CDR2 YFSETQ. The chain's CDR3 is CASSKGQGGRTDTQYF. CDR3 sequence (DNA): TGCGCCAGCAGCAAGGGACAGGGGGGACGCACAGATACGCAGTATTTT. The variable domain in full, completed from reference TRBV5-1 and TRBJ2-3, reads KAGVTQTPRYLIKTRGQQVTLSCSPISGHRSVSWYQQTPGQGLQFLFEYFSETQRNKGNFPGRFSGRQFSNSRSEMNVSTLELGDSALYLCASSKGQGGRTDTQYFGPGTRLTVL.

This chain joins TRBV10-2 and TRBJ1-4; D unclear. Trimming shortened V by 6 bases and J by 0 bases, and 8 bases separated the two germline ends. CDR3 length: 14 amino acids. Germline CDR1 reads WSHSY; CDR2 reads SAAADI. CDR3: CASRSSATNEKLFF. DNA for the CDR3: TGCGCCAGCAGATCGAGTGCAACTAATGAAAAACTGTTTTTT.

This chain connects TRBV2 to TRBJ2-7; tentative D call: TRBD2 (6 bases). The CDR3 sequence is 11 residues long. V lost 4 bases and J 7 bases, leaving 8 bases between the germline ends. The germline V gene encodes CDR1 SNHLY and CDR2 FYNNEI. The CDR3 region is CASSVSGEQYF. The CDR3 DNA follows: TGTGCCAGCAGTGTTAGCGGTGAGCAGTACTTC.

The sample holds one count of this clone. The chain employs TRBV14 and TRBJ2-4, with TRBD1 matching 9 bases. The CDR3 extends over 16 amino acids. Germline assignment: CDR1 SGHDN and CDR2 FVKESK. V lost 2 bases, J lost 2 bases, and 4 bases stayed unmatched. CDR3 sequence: CASSQRQGGSKNIQYF. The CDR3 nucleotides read TGTGCCAGCAGCCAAAGACAGGGGGGGTCCAAAAACATTCAGTACTTC.

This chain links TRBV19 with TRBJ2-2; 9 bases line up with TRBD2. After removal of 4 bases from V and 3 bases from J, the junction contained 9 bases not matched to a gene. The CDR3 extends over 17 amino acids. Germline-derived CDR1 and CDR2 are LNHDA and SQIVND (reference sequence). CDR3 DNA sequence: TGTGCCAGTAGTAGGGGGGCGGGAGGGCCCTACACCGGGGAGCTGTTTTTT. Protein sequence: CASSRGAGGPYTGELFF.